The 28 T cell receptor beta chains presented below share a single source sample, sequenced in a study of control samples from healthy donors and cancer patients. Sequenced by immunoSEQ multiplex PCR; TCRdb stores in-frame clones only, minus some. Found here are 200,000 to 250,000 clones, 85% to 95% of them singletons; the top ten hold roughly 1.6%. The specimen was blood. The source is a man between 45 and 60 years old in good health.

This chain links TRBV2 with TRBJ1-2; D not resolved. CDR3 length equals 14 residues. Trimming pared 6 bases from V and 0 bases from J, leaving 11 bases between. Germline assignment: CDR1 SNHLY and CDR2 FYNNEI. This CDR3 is CASSQERANYGYTF. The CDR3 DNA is TGTGCCAGCAGCCAGGAAAGGGCTAACTATGGCTACACCTTC. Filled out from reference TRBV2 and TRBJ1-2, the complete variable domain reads EPEVTQTPSHQVTQMGQEVILRCVPISNHLYFYWYRQILGQKVEFLVSFYNNEISEKSEIFDDQFSVERPDGSNFTLKIRSTKLEDSAMYFCASSQERANYGYTFGSGTRLTVV.

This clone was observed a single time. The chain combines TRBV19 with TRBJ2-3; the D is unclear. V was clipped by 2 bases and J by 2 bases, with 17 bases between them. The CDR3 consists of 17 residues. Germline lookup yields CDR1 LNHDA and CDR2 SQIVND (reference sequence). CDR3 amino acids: CASSITGRKRITDTQYF. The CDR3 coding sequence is TGTGCCAGTAGTATAACGGGCAGGAAGAGAATCACAGATACGCAGTATTTT.

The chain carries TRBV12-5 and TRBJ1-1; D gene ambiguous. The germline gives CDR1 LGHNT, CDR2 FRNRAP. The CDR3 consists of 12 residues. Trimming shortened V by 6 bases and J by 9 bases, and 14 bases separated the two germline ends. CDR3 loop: CASGPDSIQAFF. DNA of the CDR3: TGTGCTAGTGGCCCTGACTCAATTCAAGCTTTCTTT. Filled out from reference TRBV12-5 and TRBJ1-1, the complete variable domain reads DARVTQTPRHKVTEMGQEVTMRCQPILGHNTVFWYRQTMMQGLELLAYFRNRAPLDDSGMPKDRFSAEMPDATLATLKIQPSEPRDSAVYFCASGPDSIQAFFGQGTRLTVV.

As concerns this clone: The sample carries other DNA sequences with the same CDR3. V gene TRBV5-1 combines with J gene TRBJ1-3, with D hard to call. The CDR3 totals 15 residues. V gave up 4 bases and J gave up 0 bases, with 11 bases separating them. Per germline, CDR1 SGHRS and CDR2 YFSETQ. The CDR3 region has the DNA TGCGCCAGCAGCCCTGGAGACTCCTCTGGAAACACCATATATTTT. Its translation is CASSPGDSSGNTIYF.

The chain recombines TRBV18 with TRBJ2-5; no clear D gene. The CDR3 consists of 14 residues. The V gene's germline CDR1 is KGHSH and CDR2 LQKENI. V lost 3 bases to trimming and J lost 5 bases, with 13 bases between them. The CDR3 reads CASSPSVSAETQYF. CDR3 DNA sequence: TGTGCCAGCTCACCGTCGGTGAGTGCCGAGACCCAGTACTTC.

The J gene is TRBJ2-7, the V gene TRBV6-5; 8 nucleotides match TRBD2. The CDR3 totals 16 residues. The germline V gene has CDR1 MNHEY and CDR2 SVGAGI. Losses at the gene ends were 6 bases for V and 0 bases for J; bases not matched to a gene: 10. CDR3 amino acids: CASRYGGGRSSYEQYF. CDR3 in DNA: TGTGCCAGCAGGTACGGGGGGGGACGGAGCTCCTACGAGCAGTACTTC.

The CDR3 DNA follows: TGTGCCAGCTCAGCAACGACAGGGGGCGGTAATTCACCCCTCCACTTT. Translation gives CASSATTGGGNSPLHF. This chain uses TRBV18 with TRBJ1-6, with 10 bases fitting TRBD1. The V and J ends lost 5 bases and 6 bases, in that order; junction bases with no gene match: 7. The length of the CDR3 is 16 residues. Germline V gene lookup returns CDR1 KGHSH and CDR2 LQKENI.

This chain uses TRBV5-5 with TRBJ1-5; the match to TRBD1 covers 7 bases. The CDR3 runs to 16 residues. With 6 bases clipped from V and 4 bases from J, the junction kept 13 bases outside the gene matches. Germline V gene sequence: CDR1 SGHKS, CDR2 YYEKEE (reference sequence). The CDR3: CASIIYTGTVNQPQHF. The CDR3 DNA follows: TGTGCCAGCATCATTTATACCGGGACAGTAAATCAGCCCCAGCATTTT.

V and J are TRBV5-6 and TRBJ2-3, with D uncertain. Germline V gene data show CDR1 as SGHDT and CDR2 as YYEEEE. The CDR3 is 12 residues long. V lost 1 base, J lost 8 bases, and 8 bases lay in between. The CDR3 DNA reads TGTGCCAGCAGCTTGTTATCGTCTACGCAGTATTTT. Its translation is CASSLLSSTQYF.

CDR3 loop: CASSQDYDTGELFF. CDR3 in DNA: TGCGCCAGCAGCCAAGATTATGACACCGGGGAGCTGTTTTTT. The V call is TRBV4-3, the J call TRBJ2-2; D ambiguous. The germline V gene has CDR1 LGHNA and CDR2 YSLEER. Trimming removed 0 bases at V and 3 bases at J, with 5 bases between. CDR3 size: 14 residues.

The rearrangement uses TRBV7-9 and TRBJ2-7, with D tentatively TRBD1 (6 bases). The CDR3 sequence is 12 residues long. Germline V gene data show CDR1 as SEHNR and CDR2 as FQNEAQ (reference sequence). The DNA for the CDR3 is TGTGCCAGCAGCTTAATCCCCGGGACACCTCTGGTC. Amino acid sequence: CASSLIPGTPLV.

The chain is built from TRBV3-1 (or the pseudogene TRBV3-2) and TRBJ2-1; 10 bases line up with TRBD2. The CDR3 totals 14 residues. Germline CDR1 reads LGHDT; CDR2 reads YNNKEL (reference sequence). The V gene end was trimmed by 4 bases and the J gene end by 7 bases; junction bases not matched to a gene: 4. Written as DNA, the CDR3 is TGTGCCAGCAGCCGTAGCGGGGGGAAGAATGAGCAGTTCTTC. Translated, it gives CASSRSGGKNEQFF.

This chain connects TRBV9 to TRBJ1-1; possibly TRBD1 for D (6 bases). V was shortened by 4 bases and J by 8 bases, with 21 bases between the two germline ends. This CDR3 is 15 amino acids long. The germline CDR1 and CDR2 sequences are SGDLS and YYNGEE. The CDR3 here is CASSFSGGGAREAFF. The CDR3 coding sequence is TGTGCCAGCAGCTTCTCTGGAGGGGGGGCGAGGGAAGCTTTCTTT.

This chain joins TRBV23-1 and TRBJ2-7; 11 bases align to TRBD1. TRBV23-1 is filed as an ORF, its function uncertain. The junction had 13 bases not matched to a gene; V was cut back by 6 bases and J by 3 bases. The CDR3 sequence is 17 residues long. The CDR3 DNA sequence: TGCGCCAGCAGCCAGATACGGGACAGGGGGGGGAACTACGAGCAGTACGTC. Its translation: CASSQIRDRGGNYEQYV.

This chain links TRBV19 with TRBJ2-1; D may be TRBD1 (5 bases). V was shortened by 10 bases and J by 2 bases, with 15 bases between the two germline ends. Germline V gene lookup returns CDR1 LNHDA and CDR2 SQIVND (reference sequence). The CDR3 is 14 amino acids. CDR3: CATSRQLTYNEQFF. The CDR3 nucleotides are TGTGCCACGAGCCGACAGCTCACCTACAATGAGCAGTTCTTC.

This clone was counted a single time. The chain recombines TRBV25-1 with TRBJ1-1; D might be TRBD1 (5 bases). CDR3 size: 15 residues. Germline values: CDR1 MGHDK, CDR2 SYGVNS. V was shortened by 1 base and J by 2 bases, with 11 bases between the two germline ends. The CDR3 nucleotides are TGTGCCAGCAGTGAATCCCCCGGGGGAAACACTGAAGCTTTCTTT. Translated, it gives CASSESPGGNTEAFF.

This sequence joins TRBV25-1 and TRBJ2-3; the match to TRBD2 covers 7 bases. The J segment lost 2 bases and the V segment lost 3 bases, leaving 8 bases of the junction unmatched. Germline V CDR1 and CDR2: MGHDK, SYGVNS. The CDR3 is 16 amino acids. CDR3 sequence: CASSDTRDYPTDTQYF. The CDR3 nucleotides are TGTGCCAGCAGTGACACCCGGGACTACCCCACAGATACGCAGTATTTT.

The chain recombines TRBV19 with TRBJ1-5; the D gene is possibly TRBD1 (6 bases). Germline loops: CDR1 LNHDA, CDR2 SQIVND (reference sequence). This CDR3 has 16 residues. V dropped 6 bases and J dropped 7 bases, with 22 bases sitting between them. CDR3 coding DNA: TGTGCCAGTAGGAATTTTACACTGGGGGCTGGCCAGCCCCAGCATTTT. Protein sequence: CASRNFTLGAGQPQHF.

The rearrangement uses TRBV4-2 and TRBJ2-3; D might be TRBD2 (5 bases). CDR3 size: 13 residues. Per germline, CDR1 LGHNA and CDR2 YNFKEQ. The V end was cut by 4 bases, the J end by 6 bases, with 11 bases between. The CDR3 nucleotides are TGTGCCAGCAGCCCCCAACAGCGGGATACGCAGTATTTT. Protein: CASSPQQRDTQYF.

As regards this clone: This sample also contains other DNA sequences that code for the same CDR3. This chain's CDR3 is CASSLDRGREAFF. The CDR3, as DNA: TGCGCCAGCAGCTTGGACAGGGGACGTGAAGCTTTCTTT. This rearrangement joins TRBV5-1 to TRBJ1-1, with 7 bases identical to TRBD1. In germline, CDR1 is SGHRS, CDR2 YFSETQ. V shed 0 bases, J shed 7 bases, and the junction held 3 bases outside the gene matches. This CDR3 is 13 amino acids long.

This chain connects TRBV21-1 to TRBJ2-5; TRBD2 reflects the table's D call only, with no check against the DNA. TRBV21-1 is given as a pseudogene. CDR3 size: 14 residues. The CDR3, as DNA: TGTGCCAGCAGCACGGACTGCTTCCAAGAGACCCAGTACTTC. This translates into CASSTDCFQETQYF.

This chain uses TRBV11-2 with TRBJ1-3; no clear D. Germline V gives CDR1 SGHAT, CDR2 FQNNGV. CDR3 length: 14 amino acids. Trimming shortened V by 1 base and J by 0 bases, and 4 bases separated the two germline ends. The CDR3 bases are TGTGCCAGCAGCTTAGGTTCCTCTGGAAACACCATATATTTT. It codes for CASSLGSSGNTIYF.

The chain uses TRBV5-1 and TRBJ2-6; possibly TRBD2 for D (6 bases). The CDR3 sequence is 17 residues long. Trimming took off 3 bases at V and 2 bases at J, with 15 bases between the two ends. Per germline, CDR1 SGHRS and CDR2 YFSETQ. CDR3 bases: TGCGCCAGCAGCTGGGGGACTGTTACTACTGGGGCCAACGTCCTGACTTTC. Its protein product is CASSWGTVTTGANVLTF.

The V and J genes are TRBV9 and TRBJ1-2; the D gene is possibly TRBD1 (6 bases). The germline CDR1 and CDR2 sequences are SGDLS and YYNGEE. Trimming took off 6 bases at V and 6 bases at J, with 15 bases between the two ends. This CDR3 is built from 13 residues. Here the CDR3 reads CASNNREVDGYTF. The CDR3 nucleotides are TGTGCCAGCAACAACAGGGAGGTCGATGGCTACACCTTC.

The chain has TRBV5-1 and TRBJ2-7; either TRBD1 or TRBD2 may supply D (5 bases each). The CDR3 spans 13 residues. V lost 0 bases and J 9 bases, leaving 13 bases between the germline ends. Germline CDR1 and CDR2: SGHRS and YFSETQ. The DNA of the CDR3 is TGCGCCAGCAGCTTGGGGGAAAGGGACGGGCAGTACTTC. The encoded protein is CASSLGERDGQYF.

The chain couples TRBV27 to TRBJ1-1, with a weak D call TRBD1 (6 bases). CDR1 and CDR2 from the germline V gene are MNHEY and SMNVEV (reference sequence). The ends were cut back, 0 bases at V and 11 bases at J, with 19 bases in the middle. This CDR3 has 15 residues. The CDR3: CASSLSSARGSGAFF. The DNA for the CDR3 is TGTGCCAGCAGTTTATCTTCTGCCAGGGGCAGTGGGGCTTTCTTT.

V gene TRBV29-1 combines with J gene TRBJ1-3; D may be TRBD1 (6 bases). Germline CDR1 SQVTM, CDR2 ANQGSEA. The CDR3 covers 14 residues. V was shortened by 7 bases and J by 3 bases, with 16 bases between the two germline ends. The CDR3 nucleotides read TGCAGCGCCGCCGGACAGATGGGTGGAAACACCATATATTTT. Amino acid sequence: CSAAGQMGGNTIYF.

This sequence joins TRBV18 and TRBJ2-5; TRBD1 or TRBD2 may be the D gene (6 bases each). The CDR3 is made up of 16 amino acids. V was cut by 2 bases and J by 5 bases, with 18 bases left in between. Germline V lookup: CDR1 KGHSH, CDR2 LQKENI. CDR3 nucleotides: TGTGCCAGCTCACCAGTAGGGGGAGGTCTGCGCGAGACCCAGTACTTC. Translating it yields CASSPVGGGLRETQYF.